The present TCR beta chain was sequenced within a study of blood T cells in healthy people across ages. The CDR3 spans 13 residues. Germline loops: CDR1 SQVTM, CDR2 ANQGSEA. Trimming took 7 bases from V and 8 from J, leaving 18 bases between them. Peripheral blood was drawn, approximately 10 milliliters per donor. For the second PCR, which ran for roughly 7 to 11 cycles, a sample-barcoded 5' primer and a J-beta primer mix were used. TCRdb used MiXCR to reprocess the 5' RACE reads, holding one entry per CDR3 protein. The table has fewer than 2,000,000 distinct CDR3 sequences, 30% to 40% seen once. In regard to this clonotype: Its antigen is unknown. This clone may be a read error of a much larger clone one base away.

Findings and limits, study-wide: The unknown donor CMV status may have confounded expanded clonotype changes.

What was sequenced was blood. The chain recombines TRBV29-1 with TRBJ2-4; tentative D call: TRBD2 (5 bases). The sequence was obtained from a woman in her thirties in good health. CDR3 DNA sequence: TGCAGCGGATCACAGAGGGCGCTGGACATTCAGTACTTC. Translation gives CSGSQRALDIQYF.